A selection of T cell receptor beta chains follows, all from one sample in a study of blood T cells in healthy people across ages. TCRdb analysed the 5' RACE reads with MiXCR anew, one entry per CDR3 protein. The sample has 950,000 to 1,200,000 distinct CDR3 sequences; 35% to 40% are singletons. The sample was blood. The receptors stem from a man aged 18 to 29 in good health. Each CDR3 is given with its conserved first and last residue. Fields, in order: J gene, V gene, CDR3 protein.

j_gene: TRBJ2-3; v_gene: TRBV28; CDR3aa: CASRGKRTGVITDTQYF
j_gene: TRBJ2-2; v_gene: TRBV29-1; CDR3aa: CSVAGVRTGELFF
j_gene: TRBJ2-4; v_gene: TRBV11-2; CDR3aa: CASSLGAEKQYF
j_gene: TRBJ1-5; v_gene: TRBV5-1; CDR3aa: CASSLEGTQPQHF
j_gene: TRBJ1-5; v_gene: TRBV6-2/TRBV6-3; CDR3aa: CVSPQGDQPQHF
j_gene: TRBJ1-5; v_gene: TRBV19; CDR3aa: CASSIDRVEQPQHF
j_gene: TRBJ1-1; v_gene: TRBV13; CDR3aa: CASSSGRGPMNTEAFF
j_gene: TRBJ2-1; v_gene: TRBV25-1; CDR3aa: CASSELSSGGYSEQFF
j_gene: .; v_gene: TRBV12-3/TRBV12-4; CDR3aa: CASSLRGWGLDLETQYF
j_gene: TRBJ2-5; v_gene: TRBV6-2/TRBV6-3; CDR3aa: CASSPLQGQEETQYF
j_gene: TRBJ2-2; v_gene: TRBV5-1; CDR3aa: CASSLKTSGTGELFF
j_gene: TRBJ2-3; v_gene: TRBV7-2; CDR3aa: CASSLGLAGGTDTQYF
j_gene: TRBJ2-3; v_gene: TRBV5-1; CDR3aa: CASSLAGRGTDTQYF
j_gene: TRBJ2-3; v_gene: TRBV12-3/TRBV12-4; CDR3aa: CASSFSQPDMQYF
j_gene: TRBJ1-1; v_gene: TRBV6-5; CDR3aa: CASSYFGEGNTEAFF
j_gene: TRBJ1-3; v_gene: TRBV30; CDR3aa: CAWTGRDGDSGNTIYF
j_gene: TRBJ1-1; v_gene: TRBV10-3; CDR3aa: CAIRPEPTGVNTEAFF
j_gene: TRBJ1-4; v_gene: TRBV14; CDR3aa: CAGSQVPGKLFF
j_gene: TRBJ1-2; v_gene: TRBV5-1; CDR3aa: CASSLATGDSGYTF
j_gene: TRBJ1-2; v_gene: TRBV2; CDR3aa: CASREPGQGLGYTF
j_gene: TRBJ1-1; v_gene: TRBV5-1; CDR3aa: CASSLVWDRDGTEAFF
j_gene: TRBJ1-1; v_gene: TRBV7-2; CDR3aa: CASSPRRALTEAFF
j_gene: TRBJ1-5; v_gene: TRBV20-1; CDR3aa: CSARPQEYSNQPQHF
j_gene: TRBJ1-5; v_gene: TRBV20-1; CDR3aa: CSARDGQTNQPQHF
j_gene: TRBJ1-2; v_gene: TRBV5-1; CDR3aa: CASGEQQGSYGYTF
j_gene: TRBJ1-2; v_gene: TRBV4-1; CDR3aa: CASSQLGADYGYTF
j_gene: TRBJ1-1; v_gene: TRBV12-3/TRBV12-4; CDR3aa: CASSKTGLGAFF